The clone carrying this T cell receptor beta chain came up many times. What it binds is not known. Amplified TCR beta CDR3 regions derived from RNA transcripts. RT-PCR in the first round (using the HTBI primer set) targeted the TCR CDR3. One entry per CDR3 protein, called by TCRdb with MiXCR from the multiplex PCR reads. The sample lists roughly 640,000 distinct CDR3 sequences; about a sixth were seen once. Germline V gene lookup returns CDR1 LNHNV and CDR2 YYDKDF (reference sequence). V lost 7 bases and J 6 bases, leaving 14 bases between the germline ends. This CDR3 has 13 residues. Each diagnosis was grounded in clinical symptoms, serum thyroxine and TRAb, thyroid ultrasound, and orbital computed tomography. The PBMCs were sourced from fresh peripheral blood (more than 9 ml). The data were taken from a study of T cells in Graves' hyperthyroidism and ophthalmopathy. Overall study findings and caveats: Most clonotypes expanded in the thyroid (above 0.001) were also present in blood.

The clonotype was recovered from a woman between 40 and 55 years old with Graves' ophthalmopathy. The chain has TRBV15 and TRBJ2-3; D perhaps matches TRBD2 (6 bases). The sequenced material came from blood. DNA for the CDR3: TGTGCCACCACCCTGCGGGCGGGGGATACGCAGTATTTT. This codes for CATTLRAGDTQYF.